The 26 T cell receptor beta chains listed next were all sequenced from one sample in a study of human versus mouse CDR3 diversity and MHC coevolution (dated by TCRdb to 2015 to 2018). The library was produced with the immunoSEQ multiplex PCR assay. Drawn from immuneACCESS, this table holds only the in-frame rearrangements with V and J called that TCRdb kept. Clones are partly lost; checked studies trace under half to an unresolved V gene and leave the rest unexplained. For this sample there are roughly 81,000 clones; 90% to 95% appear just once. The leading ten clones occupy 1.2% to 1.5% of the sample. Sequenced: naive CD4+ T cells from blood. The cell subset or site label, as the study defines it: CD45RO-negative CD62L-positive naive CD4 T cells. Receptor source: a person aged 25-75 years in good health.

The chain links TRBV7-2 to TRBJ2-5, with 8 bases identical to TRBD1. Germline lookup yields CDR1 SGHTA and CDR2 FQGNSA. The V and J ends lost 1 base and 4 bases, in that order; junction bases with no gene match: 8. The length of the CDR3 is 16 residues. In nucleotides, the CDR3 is TGTGCCAGCAGCTTAGGGAAGGTCAGGGGGCGAGAGACCCAGTACTTC. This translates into CASSLGKVRGRETQYF.

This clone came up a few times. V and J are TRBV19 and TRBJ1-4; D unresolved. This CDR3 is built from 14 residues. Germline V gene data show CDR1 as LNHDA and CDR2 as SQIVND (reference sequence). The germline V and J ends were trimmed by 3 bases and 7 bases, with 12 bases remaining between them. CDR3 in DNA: TGTGCCAGTAGTATGGAGGGTAGTGGTGAAAAACTGTTTTTT. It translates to CASSMEGSGEKLFF.

CDR3 region: CASSLDRNPTEAFF. CDR3 DNA: TGTGCCAGCAGCCTGGACAGAAACCCCACTGAAGCTTTCTTT. The chain recombines TRBV5-4 with TRBJ1-1; the D gene is possibly TRBD1 (6 bases). CDR3 length equals 14 residues. The germline V gene encodes CDR1 SGHNT and CDR2 YYREEE (reference sequence). Trimming pared 4 bases from V and 4 bases from J, leaving 14 bases between.

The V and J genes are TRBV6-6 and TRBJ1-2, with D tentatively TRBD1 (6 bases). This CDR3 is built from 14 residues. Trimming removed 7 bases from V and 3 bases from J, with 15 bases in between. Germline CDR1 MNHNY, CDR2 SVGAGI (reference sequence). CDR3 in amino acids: CASTRREGDYGYTF. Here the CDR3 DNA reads TGTGCCAGCACCCGCCGGGAGGGGGACTATGGCTACACCTTC.

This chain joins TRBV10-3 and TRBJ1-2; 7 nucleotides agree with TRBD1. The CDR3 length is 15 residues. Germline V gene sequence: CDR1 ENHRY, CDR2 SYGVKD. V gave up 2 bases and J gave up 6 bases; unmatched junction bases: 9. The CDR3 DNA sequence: TGTGCCATCAGTGAGCCCCACAGGGGTGGGCATGGCTACACCTTC. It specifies CAISEPHRGGHGYTF.

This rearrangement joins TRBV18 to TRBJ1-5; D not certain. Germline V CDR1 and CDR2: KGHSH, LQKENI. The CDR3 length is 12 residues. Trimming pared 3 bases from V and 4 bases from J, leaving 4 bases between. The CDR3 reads CASSPLNQPQHF. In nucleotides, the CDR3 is TGTGCCAGCTCACCCCTGAATCAGCCCCAGCATTTT. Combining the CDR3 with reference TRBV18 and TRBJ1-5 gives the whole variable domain NAGVMQNPRHLVRRRGQEARLRCSPMKGHSHVYWYRQLPEEGLKFMVYLQKENIIDESGMPKERFSAEFPKEGPSILRIQQVVRGDSAAYFCASSPLNQPQHFGDGTRLSIL.

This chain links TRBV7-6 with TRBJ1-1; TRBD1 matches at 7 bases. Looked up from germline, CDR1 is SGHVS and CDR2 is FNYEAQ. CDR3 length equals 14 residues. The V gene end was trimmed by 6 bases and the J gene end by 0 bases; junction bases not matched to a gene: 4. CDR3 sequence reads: CASSSGQLNTEAFF. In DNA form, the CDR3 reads TGTGCCAGCAGTTCGGGACAGTTGAACACTGAAGCTTTCTTT.

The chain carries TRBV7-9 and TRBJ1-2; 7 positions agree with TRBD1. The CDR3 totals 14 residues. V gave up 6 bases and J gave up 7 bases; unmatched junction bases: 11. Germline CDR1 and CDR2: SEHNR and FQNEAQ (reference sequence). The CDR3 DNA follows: TGTGCCAGCAGGCCGGGACAGCGGCACCGTGGCTACACCTTC. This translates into CASRPGQRHRGYTF. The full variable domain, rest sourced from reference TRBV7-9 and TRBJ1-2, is DTGVSQNPRHKITKRGQNVTFRCDPISEHNRLYWYRQTLGQGPEFLTYFQNEAQLEKSRLLSDRFSAERPKGSFSTLEIQRTEQGDSAMYLCASRPGQRHRGYTFGSGTRLTVV.

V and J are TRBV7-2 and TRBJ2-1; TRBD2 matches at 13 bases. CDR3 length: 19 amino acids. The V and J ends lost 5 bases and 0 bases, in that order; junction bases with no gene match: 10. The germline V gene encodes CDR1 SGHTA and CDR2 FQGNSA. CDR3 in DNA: TGTGCCAGCAGCCTACCGGGACTAGCGGGGCCTAGCTCCTACAATGAGCAGTTCTTC. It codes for CASSLPGLAGPSSYNEQFF.

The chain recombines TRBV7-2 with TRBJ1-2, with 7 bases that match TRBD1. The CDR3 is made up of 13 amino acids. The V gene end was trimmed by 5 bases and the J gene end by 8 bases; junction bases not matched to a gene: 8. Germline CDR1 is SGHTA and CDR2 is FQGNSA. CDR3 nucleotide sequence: TGTGCCAGCAGCCTGACAGGGTTCCGGGGCTACACCTTC. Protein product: CASSLTGFRGYTF.

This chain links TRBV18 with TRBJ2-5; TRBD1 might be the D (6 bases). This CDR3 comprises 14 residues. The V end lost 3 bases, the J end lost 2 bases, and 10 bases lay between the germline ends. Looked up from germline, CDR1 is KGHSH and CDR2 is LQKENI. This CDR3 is CASSPGHPQETQYF. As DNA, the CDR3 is TGTGCCAGCTCACCGGGACACCCGCAAGAGACCCAGTACTTC.

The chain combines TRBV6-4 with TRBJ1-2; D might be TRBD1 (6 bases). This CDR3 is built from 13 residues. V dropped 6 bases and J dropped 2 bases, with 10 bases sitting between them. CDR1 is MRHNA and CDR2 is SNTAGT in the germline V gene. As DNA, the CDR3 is TGTGCCAGCAGGGCAGGGGAAAACTATGGCTACACCTTC. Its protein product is CASRAGENYGYTF.

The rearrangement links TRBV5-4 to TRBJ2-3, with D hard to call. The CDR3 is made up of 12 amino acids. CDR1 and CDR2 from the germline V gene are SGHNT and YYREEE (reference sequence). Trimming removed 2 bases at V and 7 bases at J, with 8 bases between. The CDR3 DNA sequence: TGTGCCAGCAGCTTATTGACAAATACGCAGTATTTT. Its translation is CASSLLTNTQYF.

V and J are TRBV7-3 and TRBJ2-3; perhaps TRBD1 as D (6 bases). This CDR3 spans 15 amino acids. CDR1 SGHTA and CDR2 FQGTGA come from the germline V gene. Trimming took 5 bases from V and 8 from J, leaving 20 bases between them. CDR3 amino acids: CASSVNRVEGGTQYF. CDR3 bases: TGTGCCAGCAGCGTAAACAGGGTAGAAGGGGGTACGCAGTATTTT.

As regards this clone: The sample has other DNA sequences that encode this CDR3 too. CDR3 in DNA: TGCGCCAGCAGCCTGGGACAGGGGGCCTACGAGCAGTACTTC. Translated: CASSLGQGAYEQYF. The chain uses TRBV5-1 and TRBJ2-7; 11 nucleotides match TRBD1. After removal of 4 bases from V and 2 bases from J, the junction contained 2 bases not matched to a gene. This CDR3 is 14 amino acids long. The germline V gene has CDR1 SGHRS and CDR2 YFSETQ.

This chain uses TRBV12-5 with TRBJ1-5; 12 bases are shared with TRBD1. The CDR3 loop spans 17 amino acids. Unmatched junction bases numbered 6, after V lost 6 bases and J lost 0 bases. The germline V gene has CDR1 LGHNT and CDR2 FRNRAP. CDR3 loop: CASGPGTGGFSNQPQHF. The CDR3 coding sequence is TGTGCTAGTGGCCCCGGGACAGGGGGCTTTAGCAATCAGCCCCAGCATTTT.

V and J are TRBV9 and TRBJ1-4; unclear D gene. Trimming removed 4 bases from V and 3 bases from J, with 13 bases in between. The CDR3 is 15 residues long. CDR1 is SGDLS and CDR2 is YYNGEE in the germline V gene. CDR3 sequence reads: CASSLRTVSNEKLFF. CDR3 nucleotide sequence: TGTGCCAGCAGCCTCCGGACTGTTTCTAATGAAAAACTGTTTTTT.

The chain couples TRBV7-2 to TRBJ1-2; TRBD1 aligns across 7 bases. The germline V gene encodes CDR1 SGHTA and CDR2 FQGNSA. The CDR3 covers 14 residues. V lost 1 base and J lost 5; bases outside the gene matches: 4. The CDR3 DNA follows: TGTGCCAGCAGCTTAGGCCGGGACAGATATGGCTACACCTTC. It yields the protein CASSLGRDRYGYTF.

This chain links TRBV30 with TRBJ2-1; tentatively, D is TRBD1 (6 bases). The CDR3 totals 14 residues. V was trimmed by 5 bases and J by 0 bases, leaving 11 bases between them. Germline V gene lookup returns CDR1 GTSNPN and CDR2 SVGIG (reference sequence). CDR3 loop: CAWGIGGSYNEQFF. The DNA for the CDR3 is TGTGCCTGGGGGATAGGGGGCTCCTACAATGAGCAGTTCTTC. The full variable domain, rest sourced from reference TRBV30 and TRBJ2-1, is SQTIHQWPATLVQPVGSPLSLECTVEGTSNPNLYWYRQAAGRGLQLLFYSVGIGQISSEVPQNLSASRPQDRQFILSSKKLLLSDSGFYLCAWGIGGSYNEQFFGPGTRLTVL.

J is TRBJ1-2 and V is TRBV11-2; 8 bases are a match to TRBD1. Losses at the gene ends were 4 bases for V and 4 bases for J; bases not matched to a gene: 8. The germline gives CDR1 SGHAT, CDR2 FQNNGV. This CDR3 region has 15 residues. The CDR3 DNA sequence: TGTGCCAGCAGCTCCCTCAGGGGGCGCAGCTATGGCTACACCTTC. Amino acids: CASSSLRGRSYGYTF.

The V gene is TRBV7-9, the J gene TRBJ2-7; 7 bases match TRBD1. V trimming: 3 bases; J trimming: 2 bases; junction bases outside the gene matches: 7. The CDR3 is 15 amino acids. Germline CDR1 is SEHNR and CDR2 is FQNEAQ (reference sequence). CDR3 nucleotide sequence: TGTGCCAGCAGCTTTGAATCCGGGACAGCCTACGAGCAGTACTTC. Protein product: CASSFESGTAYEQYF.

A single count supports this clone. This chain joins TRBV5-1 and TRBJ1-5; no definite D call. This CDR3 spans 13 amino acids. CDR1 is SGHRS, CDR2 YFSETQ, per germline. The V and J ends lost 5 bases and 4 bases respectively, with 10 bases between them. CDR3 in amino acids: CASSPGQNQPQHF. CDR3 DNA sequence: TGCGCCAGCAGTCCAGGTCAAAATCAGCCCCAGCATTTT.

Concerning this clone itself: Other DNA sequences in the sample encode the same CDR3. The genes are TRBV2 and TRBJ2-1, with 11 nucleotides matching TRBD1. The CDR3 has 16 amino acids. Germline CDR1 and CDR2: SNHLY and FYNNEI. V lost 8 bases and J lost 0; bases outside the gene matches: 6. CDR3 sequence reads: CASRDRGFLSYNEQFF. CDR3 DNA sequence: TGTGCCAGCCGGGACAGGGGGTTTCTCTCCTACAATGAGCAGTTCTTC. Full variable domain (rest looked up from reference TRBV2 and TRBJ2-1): EPEVTQTPSHQVTQMGQEVILRCVPISNHLYFYWYRQILGQKVEFLVSFYNNEISEKSEIFDDQFSVERPDGSNFTLKIRSTKLEDSAMYFCASRDRGFLSYNEQFFGPGTRLTVL.

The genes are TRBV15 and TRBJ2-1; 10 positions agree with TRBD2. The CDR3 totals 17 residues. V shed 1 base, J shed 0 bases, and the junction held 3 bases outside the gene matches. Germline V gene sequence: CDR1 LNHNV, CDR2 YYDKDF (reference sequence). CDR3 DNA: TGTGCCACCAGCAGAGCCCGACTAGCGGGCTCCTACAATGAGCAGTTCTTC. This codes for CATSRARLAGSYNEQFF.

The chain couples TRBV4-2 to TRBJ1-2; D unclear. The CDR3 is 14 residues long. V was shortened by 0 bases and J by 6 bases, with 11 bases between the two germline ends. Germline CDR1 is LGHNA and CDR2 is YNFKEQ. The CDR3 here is CASSQESASDGYTF. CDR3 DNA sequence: TGTGCCAGCAGCCAAGAATCAGCTAGCGATGGCTACACCTTC.

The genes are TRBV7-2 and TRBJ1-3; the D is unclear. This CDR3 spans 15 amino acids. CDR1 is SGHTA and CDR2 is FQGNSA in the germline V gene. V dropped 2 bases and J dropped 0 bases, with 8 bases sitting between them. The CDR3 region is CASSLSVASGNTIYF. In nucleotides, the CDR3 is TGTGCCAGCAGCTTATCGGTCGCCTCTGGAAACACCATATATTTT. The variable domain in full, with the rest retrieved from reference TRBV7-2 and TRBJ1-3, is GAGVSQSPSNKVTEKGKDVELRCDPISGHTALYWYRQSLGQGLEFLIYFQGNSAPDKSGLPSDRFSAERTGGSVSTLTIQRTQQEDSAVYLCASSLSVASGNTIYFGEGSWLTVV.